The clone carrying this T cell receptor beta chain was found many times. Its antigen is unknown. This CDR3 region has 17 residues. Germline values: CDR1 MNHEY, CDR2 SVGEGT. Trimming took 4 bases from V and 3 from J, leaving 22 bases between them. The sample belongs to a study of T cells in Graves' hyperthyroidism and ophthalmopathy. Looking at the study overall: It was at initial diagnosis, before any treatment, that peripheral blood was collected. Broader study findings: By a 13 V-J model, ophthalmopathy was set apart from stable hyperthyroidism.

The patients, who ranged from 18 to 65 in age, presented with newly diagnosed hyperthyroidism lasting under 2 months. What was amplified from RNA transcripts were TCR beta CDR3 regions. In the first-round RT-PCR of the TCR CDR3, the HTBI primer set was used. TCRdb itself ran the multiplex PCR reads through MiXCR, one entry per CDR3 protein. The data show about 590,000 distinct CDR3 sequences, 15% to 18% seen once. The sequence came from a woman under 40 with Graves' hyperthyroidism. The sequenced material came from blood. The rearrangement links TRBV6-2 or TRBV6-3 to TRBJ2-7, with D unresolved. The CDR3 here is CASSSLPTGSANYEQYF. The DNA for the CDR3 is TGTGCCAGCAGTTCACTACCTACGGGCTCAGCCAACTACGAGCAGTACTTC.